Listed here is a single T cell receptor (beta chain). Its target is not known. 13 Jbeta primers and 60 Vbeta primers were used for the PCR. Some clones are missing from TCRdb's copy, which holds only in-frame ones; the method was immunoSEQ multiplex PCR. The sample holds 40,000 to 60,000 clones. This sample was included in a study of cytomegalovirus exposure and HLA in healthy donors. Samples came from healthy bone marrow donors. Study results and limitations: There were some public TCRs occurring in many donors, but most TCR sequences were rare.

In germline, CDR1 is SGHAT, CDR2 FQNNGV. The CDR3 spans 14 residues. V lost 10 bases and J lost 3, with 19 bases in between. The chain has TRBV11-2 and TRBJ2-7; a weak D match, TRBD2 (6 bases). The clonotype originates from a man aged 40-49 years in good health and CMV-seropositive. Material: PBMCs. This CDR3 reads CATARGSASYEQYF. CDR3 nucleotides: TGTGCCACCGCCCGGGGGAGTGCTAGCTACGAGCAGTACTTC.